What follows are 27 T cell receptor beta chains derived from one specimen sequenced in a study of T-cell memory formation after mild COVID-19. TCRdb passed the 5' RACE reads through MiXCR, listing each CDR3 protein once. The sample has fewer than 450,000 distinct CDR3 sequences; around 20% are singletons. Sequencing was done on a sample of PBMCs or a T cell subset sorted from them (not recorded which). The receptors derive from an adult woman who had mild COVID-19 (a few samples of this study predate the infection). Cell type and time point are not known.

V gene TRBV12-3 or TRBV12-4 combines with J gene TRBJ2-7; perhaps TRBD1 as D (5 bases). Trimming cost V 5 bases and J 0 bases, with 11 bases left between them. The CDR3 has 14 residues. The CDR3 protein is CASSPWGVSYEQYF. CDR3 sequence (DNA): TGTGCCAGCAGTCCATGGGGCGTCTCCTACGAGCAGTACTTC.

The chain links TRBV27 to TRBJ1-2, with 7 positions matching TRBD1. V trimming: 6 bases; J trimming: 8 bases; junction bases outside the gene matches: 9. This CDR3 contains 13 residues. CDR1 is MNHEY and CDR2 is SMNVEV in the germline V gene (reference sequence). CDR3 residues: CASSPQGVVGYTF. The CDR3 nucleotides read TGTGCCAGCAGCCCGCAGGGGGTGGTAGGCTACACCTTC.

The chain carries TRBV29-1 and TRBJ1-1; weak D call: TRBD1 (6 bases). The CDR3 runs to 12 residues. Between the trimmed V and J ends, which lost 2 bases and 7 bases, there was a span of 11 bases. The germline V gene encodes CDR1 SQVTM and CDR2 ANQGSEA. The chain's CDR3 is CSVETGLSEAFF. CDR3 nucleotides: TGCAGCGTTGAAACAGGGCTTAGTGAAGCTTTCTTT.

This clonotype was detected ten times or more. The V call is TRBV5-1, the J call TRBJ2-1, with 8 bases fitting TRBD2. The CDR3 extends over 15 amino acids. J lost 4 bases, V lost 0 bases, and 3 bases had no gene match. CDR1 SGHRS and CDR2 YFSETQ come from the germline V gene. The CDR3, as DNA: TGCGCCAGCAGCTTGGCAAGCGGGGGTTACAATGAGCAGTTCTTC. Its translation: CASSLASGGYNEQFF.

This clonotype was detected a few times. V usage is TRBV29-1 and J usage is TRBJ1-1; D remains ambiguous. The CDR3 extends over 14 amino acids. Between the trimmed V and J ends, which lost 6 bases and 4 bases, there was a span of 18 bases. CDR1 SQVTM and CDR2 ANQGSEA come from the germline V gene. In DNA form, the CDR3 reads TGCAGCGTCGAACGTCAACTAGATATCACTGAAGCTTTCTTT. Amino acid sequence: CSVERQLDITEAFF.

As for this clonotype: Germline is not matched at one junction end, which may reflect a read error. This rearrangement joins TRBV6-5 to TRBJ1-2; possible D gene TRBD1, 5 bases. Germline CDR1 is MNHEY and CDR2 is SVGAGI. The CDR3 totals 14 residues. The CDR3 region has the DNA TGTGACAGCAGTTACTCGGGGGGAGATAATGGCTACACCTTC. It specifies CDSSYSGGDNGYTF.

This CDR3 is CASSSGQGWAFF. The CDR3 DNA reads as TGTGCCAGCAGCTCGGGACAGGGATGGGCTTTCTTT. The V gene is TRBV7-9, the J gene TRBJ1-1, with 9 bases identical to TRBD1. V lost 4 bases, J lost 11 bases, and 5 bases stayed unmatched. The CDR3 runs 12 residues. From germline, CDR1 is SEHNR and CDR2 FQNEAQ (reference sequence).

The J gene is TRBJ2-7, the V gene TRBV2; either TRBD1 or TRBD2 may fit D (7 bases each). Germline V gene data show CDR1 as SNHLY and CDR2 as FYNNEI. This CDR3 has 15 amino acids. Trimming took 3 bases from V and 0 from J, leaving 12 bases between them. The CDR3 DNA sequence: TGTGCCAGCAGTGAGGGGGGGGACAGCTCCTACGAGCAGTACTTC. This codes for CASSEGGDSSYEQYF.

The V and J genes are TRBV19 and TRBJ2-7; the D gene is possibly TRBD1 (5 bases). The CDR3 is 15 amino acids. Trimming left V 4 bases short and J 0 bases short, with 13 bases between. Germline V lookup: CDR1 LNHDA, CDR2 SQIVND (reference sequence). In DNA, the CDR3 is TGTGCCAGTAGTAATGAAGGGGCCCACTCCTACGAGCAGTACTTC. It codes for CASSNEGAHSYEQYF. Complete variable domain (other parts from reference TRBV19 and TRBJ2-7): DGGITQSPKYLFRKEGQNVTLSCEQNLNHDAMYWYRQDPGQGLRLIYYSQIVNDFQKGDIAEGYSVSREKKESFPLTVTSAQKNPTAFYLCASSNEGAHSYEQYFGPGTRLTVT.

This clonotype was found a few times. The chain uses TRBV12-3 or TRBV12-4 and TRBJ2-1; TRBD2 agrees at 10 bases. CDR3 length equals 19 residues. J gave up 1 base and V 3 bases, and 12 bases lay outside the gene matches. The chain's CDR3 is CASSFVGSGGKTSYNEQFF. Here the CDR3 DNA reads TGTGCCAGCAGTTTCGTCGGTAGCGGGGGGAAAACTTCCTACAATGAGCAGTTCTTC.

This chain uses TRBV7-2 with TRBJ2-7; 7 nucleotides align to TRBD1. The CDR3 totals 15 residues. CDR1 SGHTA and CDR2 FQGNSA come from the germline V gene. The junction had 10 bases not matched to a gene; V was cut back by 5 bases and J by 3 bases. CDR3 protein: CASSDRAALHYEQYF. The CDR3 nucleotides read TGTGCCAGCAGCGACAGGGCGGCACTCCACTACGAGCAGTACTTC.

The chain recombines TRBV4-2 with TRBJ2-1, with D perhaps matching TRBD2 (6 bases). Trimming stripped 2 bases from V and 7 bases from J, with 9 bases between. This CDR3 spans 13 amino acids. Germline V gene data show CDR1 as LGHNA and CDR2 as YNFKEQ. Here the CDR3 DNA reads TGTGCCAGCAGCCAATGGAGGGGAAATGAGCAGTTCTTC. It translates to CASSQWRGNEQFF.

This clonotype was observed a few times. The CDR3 reads CASRKPSGTSGETQYF. The CDR3 nucleotides are TGCGCCAGCAGGAAACCATCCGGGACTAGCGGAGAGACCCAGTACTTC. The chain combines TRBV5-1 with TRBJ2-5; 11 bases map to TRBD2. This CDR3 contains 16 residues. The J segment lost 4 bases and the V segment lost 5 bases, leaving 10 bases of the junction unmatched. The V gene's germline CDR1 is SGHRS and CDR2 YFSETQ.

Only a few counts were recorded for this clonotype. This sequence joins TRBV10-3 and TRBJ1-1, with D possibly matching TRBD1 (6 bases). Between the trimmed V and J ends, which lost 4 bases and 1 base, there was a span of 10 bases. CDR1 is ENHRY and CDR2 is SYGVKD in the germline V gene. The CDR3 runs 14 residues. CDR3 sequence: CAISGATGNTEAFF. The CDR3 DNA reads as TGTGCCATCAGTGGGGCGACAGGGAACACTGAAGCTTTCTTT.

This clonotype has at least ten counts. The V gene is TRBV20-1, the J gene TRBJ2-7; 8 nucleotides line up with TRBD2. This CDR3 spans 14 amino acids. With 5 bases clipped from V and 0 bases from J, the junction kept 6 bases outside the gene matches. The V gene's germline CDR1 is DFQATT and CDR2 SNEGSKA (reference sequence). The CDR3 region has the DNA TGCAGTGCTTATCGGGGGGGGTACTCCTACGAGCAGTACTTC. Translation: CSAYRGGYSYEQYF.

The chain employs TRBV20-1 and TRBJ1-3; TRBD1 might be the D (5 bases). Germline values: CDR1 DFQATT, CDR2 SNEGSKA (reference sequence). V dropped 6 bases and J dropped 4 bases, with 13 bases sitting between them. The CDR3 consists of 13 residues. The CDR3 spells CSAGTSLGNTIYF. The CDR3 DNA follows: TGCAGTGCCGGGACCTCTCTAGGAAACACCATATATTTT.

The chain couples TRBV7-2 to TRBJ2-7; D not certain. The germline gives CDR1 SGHTA, CDR2 FQGNSA. This CDR3 has 13 amino acids. V dropped 4 bases and J dropped 3 bases, with 10 bases sitting between them. The CDR3 DNA is TGTGCCAGCAGCTCTACTGGCTGCTACGAGCAGTACTTC. It is translated as CASSSTGCYEQYF.

The chain employs TRBV10-3 and TRBJ2-5; the D gene could be TRBD1 or TRBD2 (5 bases each). This CDR3 contains 14 residues. V dropped 8 bases and J dropped 5 bases, with 18 bases sitting between them. CDR1 and CDR2 from the germline V gene are ENHRY and SYGVKD. The CDR3: CAISGQAAGETQYF. For the CDR3, the DNA is TGTGCCATCTCGGGGCAGGCGGCCGGGGAGACCCAGTACTTC.

This clonotype has just a few counts. This chain connects TRBV5-1 to TRBJ2-3; 7 positions match TRBD2. Germline loops: CDR1 SGHRS, CDR2 YFSETQ. The CDR3 sequence is 14 residues long. Losses at the gene ends were 3 bases for V and 0 bases for J; bases not matched to a gene: 1. CDR3 coding DNA: TGCGCCAGCAGCTCGCGGGGGAGCACAGATACGCAGTATTTT. Its protein is CASSSRGSTDTQYF.

The chain links TRBV20-1 to TRBJ1-2; D is undetermined. V was trimmed by 3 bases and J by 8 bases, leaving 19 bases between them. The CDR3 length is 14 residues. The germline CDR1 and CDR2 sequences are DFQATT and SNEGSKA (reference sequence). CDR3: CSASYRPPYLGYTF. The CDR3 DNA reads TGCAGTGCTAGCTACAGACCACCCTATCTGGGCTACACCTTC.

This clonotype was recorded a few times. This sequence joins TRBV29-1 and TRBJ1-1, with D possibly matching TRBD1 (5 bases). V was pared by 3 bases and J by 1 base, with 12 bases between. The CDR3 sequence is 14 residues long. Germline CDR1 SQVTM, CDR2 ANQGSEA. The chain's CDR3 is CSVDGQGSNTEAFF. In DNA, the CDR3 is TGCAGCGTTGATGGTCAGGGATCGAACACTGAAGCTTTCTTT.

The CDR3 is CASRFTGLDTQYF. The DNA of the CDR3 is TGCGCCAGCAGATTTACAGGTTTGGATACGCAGTATTTT. This chain connects TRBV5-1 to TRBJ2-3; D perhaps matches TRBD1 (5 bases). The CDR3 length is 13 residues. Germline CDR1 reads SGHRS; CDR2 reads YFSETQ. The V and J ends lost 5 bases and 6 bases respectively, with 13 bases between them.

The chain employs TRBV12-3 or TRBV12-4 and TRBJ2-3, with 8 bases fitting TRBD1. V was clipped by 4 bases and J by 4 bases; unmatched bases: 7. The CDR3 length is 15 residues. The CDR3 spells CASSSNRGTSDTQYF. The CDR3 DNA is TGTGCCAGCAGTTCGAACAGGGGGACGTCAGATACGCAGTATTTT.

This clonotype appeared many times. The rearrangement links TRBV7-9 to TRBJ1-1; 12 nucleotides match TRBD1. The germline V gene encodes CDR1 SEHNR and CDR2 FQNEAQ (reference sequence). V was pared by 5 bases and J by 4 bases, with 8 bases of the junction left unmatched. This CDR3 is built from 16 residues. The CDR3 here is CASSRDRGLEVTEAFF. The DNA for the CDR3 is TGTGCCAGCAGCCGGGACAGGGGGCTTGAGGTCACTGAAGCTTTCTTT.

This clonotype occurred a few times. V gene TRBV27 combines with J gene TRBJ1-5; 9 nucleotides align to TRBD1. From germline, CDR1 is MNHEY and CDR2 SMNVEV (reference sequence). V dropped 6 bases and J dropped 5; count of bases not matched to a gene: 5. The CDR3 is made up of 14 amino acids. CDR3 sequence: CASRDHRGHQPQHF. The DNA for the CDR3 is TGTGCCAGCAGGGACCACAGGGGGCATCAGCCCCAGCATTTT.

This clonotype has at least ten counts. This chain uses TRBV6-2 or TRBV6-3 with TRBJ2-3; 10 bases match TRBD2. CDR3 length: 14 residues. From germline, CDR1 is MNHEY and CDR2 SVGEGT. V dropped 5 bases and J dropped 4; count of bases not matched to a gene: 3. CDR3 residues: CASSPGLAPDTQYF. In DNA form, the CDR3 reads TGTGCCAGCAGTCCGGGACTAGCGCCAGATACGCAGTATTTT.

The V gene is TRBV29-1, the J gene TRBJ2-5; 8 bases agree with TRBD2. Germline CDR1 reads SQVTM; CDR2 reads ANQGSEA. V trimming: 4 bases; J trimming: 5 bases; junction bases outside the gene matches: 9. The CDR3 runs 14 residues. This CDR3 reads CSVGSGGAGETQYF. The CDR3 coding sequence is TGCAGCGTTGGCTCGGGGGGGGCCGGTGAGACCCAGTACTTC. Looking up the rest from reference TRBV29-1 and TRBJ2-5 gives the full variable domain: SAVISQKPSRDICQRGTSLTIQCQVDSQVTMMFWYRQQPGQSLTLIATANQGSEATYESGFVIDKFPISRPNLTFSTLTVSNMSPEDSSIYLCSVGSGGAGETQYFGPGTRLLVL.